These 31 T cell receptor beta chains were sequenced from one sample in a study of T cell responses to AZD1222 COVID-19 vaccine. Data came from immunoSEQ multiplex PCR; TCRdb stores just in-frame clones and leaves some out. The sample includes 120,000 or so clones, roughly 89% of them seen just once. Sequenced here: peripheral blood, sampled on day 0 of AZD1222 vaccination. Receptor source: an adult in good health.

The CDR3 here is CASSGRDRGSYNEQFF. The CDR3 nucleotides read TGTGCCAGCAGCGGCCGGGACAGGGGTTCCTACAATGAGCAGTTCTTC. J is TRBJ2-1 and V is TRBV5-6, with 10 nucleotides matching TRBD1. Trimming took 4 bases from V and 1 from J; bases not matched to a gene: 5. In germline, CDR1 is SGHDT, CDR2 YYEEEE. This CDR3 is built from 16 residues.

The chain's CDR3 is CASTEGGSTGELFF. The CDR3 region has the DNA TGTGCCAGTACCGAAGGGGGCTCAACCGGGGAGCTGTTTTTT. This chain connects TRBV19 to TRBJ2-2; 7 bases match TRBD1. V lost 7 bases to trimming and J lost 5 bases; unmatched junction nucleotides: 7. The CDR3 extends over 14 amino acids. Per germline, CDR1 LNHDA and CDR2 SQIVND (reference sequence).

The chain joins TRBV3-1 (or the pseudogene TRBV3-2) to TRBJ2-5; D not certain. The length of the CDR3 is 12 residues. V was trimmed by 6 bases and J by 0 bases, leaving 5 bases between them. In germline, CDR1 is LGHDT, CDR2 YNNKEL (reference sequence). CDR3 bases: TGTGCCAGCAGTCTATACCAAGAGACCCAGTACTTC. It codes for CASSLYQETQYF.

The chain recombines TRBV19 with TRBJ1-5, with a weak D call TRBD1 (6 bases). From germline, CDR1 is LNHDA and CDR2 SQIVND (reference sequence). The ends were cut back, 9 bases at V and 6 bases at J, with 12 bases in the middle. The CDR3 loop spans 12 amino acids. The CDR3, as DNA: TGTGCCAGCGCAGGGGATTCTCAGCCCCAGCATTTT. Translation gives CASAGDSQPQHF. Full variable domain (rest looked up from reference TRBV19 and TRBJ1-5): DGGITQSPKYLFRKEGQNVTLSCEQNLNHDAMYWYRQDPGQGLRLIYYSQIVNDFQKGDIAEGYSVSREKKESFPLTVTSAQKNPTAFYLCASAGDSQPQHFGDGTRLSIL.

The chain combines TRBV6-1 with TRBJ2-7, with 12 bases fitting TRBD2. CDR1 and CDR2 from the germline V gene are MNHNS and SASEGT. The CDR3 consists of 16 residues. V shed 3 bases and J 2 bases; nucleotides not matched to a gene: 5. The CDR3 sequence is CASSEGTSGFTYEQYF. CDR3 in DNA: TGTGCCAGCAGTGAGGGGACTAGCGGGTTTACCTACGAGCAGTACTTC.

This sequence joins TRBV11-2 and TRBJ2-3, with 7 bases fitting TRBD2. V dropped 1 base and J dropped 2; count of bases not matched to a gene: 3. The CDR3 contains 15 residues. Per germline, CDR1 SGHAT and CDR2 FQNNGV. The CDR3 loop is CASSLGAGTTDTQYF. The CDR3 bases are TGTGCCAGCAGCTTAGGAGCGGGAACCACAGATACGCAGTATTTT.

This sequence joins TRBV7-2 and TRBJ2-3, with 10 bases lining up with TRBD1. V lost 2 bases and J lost 3; bases outside the gene matches: 8. The CDR3 contains 17 residues. Germline V gene data show CDR1 as SGHTA and CDR2 as FQGNSA. CDR3 sequence: CASSLPTGTGVTDTQYF. In DNA form, the CDR3 reads TGTGCCAGCAGCTTACCGACCGGGACAGGGGTTACAGATACGCAGTATTTT.

This rearrangement joins TRBV12-3 or TRBV12-4 to TRBJ2-7, with 7 bases fitting TRBD2. Trimming cost V 6 bases and J 6 bases; bases outside gene matches: 5. The CDR3 has 12 residues. CDR3 bases: TGTGCCAGCAGCAGACTAGCTCGCGAGCAGTACTTC. It is translated as CASSRLAREQYF.

This chain connects TRBV12-3 or TRBV12-4 to TRBJ1-3; D unclear. The germline V and J ends were trimmed by 5 bases and 4 bases, with 9 bases remaining between them. This CDR3 has 13 amino acids. CDR3 amino acids: CASSLLGGNTIYF. Here the CDR3 DNA reads TGTGCCAGCAGTCTGCTAGGGGGAAACACCATATATTTT.

The V call is TRBV5-6, the J call TRBJ1-5; no definite D call. In germline, CDR1 is SGHDT, CDR2 YYEEEE. The V gene lost 4 bases and the J gene lost 3 bases, with 14 bases spanning the gap. CDR3 length: 15 residues. The CDR3: CASSALGQTNQPQHF. The CDR3, as DNA: TGTGCCAGCAGCGCCCTAGGGCAGACCAATCAGCCCCAGCATTTT.

This rearrangement joins TRBV7-8 to TRBJ1-4; D uncertain. The germline V gene has CDR1 SGHVS and CDR2 FQNEAQ. There are 14 residues in the CDR3. V shed 3 bases and J shed 5 bases, with 10 bases lying between them. The CDR3 nucleotides read TGTGCCAGCAGCTTCCGCTCCTCAAATGAAAAACTGTTTTTT. Protein sequence: CASSFRSSNEKLFF. The whole variable domain, remainder taken from reference TRBV7-8 and TRBJ1-4, is GAGVSQSPRYKVAKRGQDVALRCDPISGHVSLFWYQQALGQGPEFLTYFQNEAQLDKSGLPSDRFFAERPEGSVSTLKIQRTQQEDSAVYLCASSFRSSNEKLFFGSGTQLSVL.

This chain uses TRBV5-8 with TRBJ2-3; the match to TRBD2 covers 14 bases. Germline CDR1 and CDR2: SGHTS and YDEGEE. The CDR3 sequence is 15 residues long. V lost 4 bases to trimming and J lost 7 bases; unmatched junction nucleotides: 5. This CDR3 reads CASSEGTSGGYTQYF. The CDR3 DNA reads TGTGCCAGCAGCGAAGGGACTAGCGGGGGCTATACGCAGTATTTT.

This chain links TRBV2 with TRBJ1-1, with D unresolved. This CDR3 comprises 13 residues. Germline CDR1 reads SNHLY; CDR2 reads FYNNEI. V dropped 11 bases and J dropped 3 bases, with 16 bases sitting between them. CDR3 nucleotide sequence: TGTGCCGACAACTTGGAGTCTTACACTGAAGCTTTCTTT. Encoded protein: CADNLESYTEAFF.

V is TRBV20-1 and J is TRBJ2-1; D is unresolved. From germline, CDR1 is DFQATT and CDR2 SNEGSKA (reference sequence). The CDR3 has 11 residues. Trimming stripped 1 base from V and 8 bases from J, with 6 bases between. CDR3 loop: CSARVRDEQFF. The CDR3 DNA is TGCAGTGCTAGAGTTAGGGATGAGCAGTTCTTC.

This sequence joins TRBV2 and TRBJ1-2; 8 bases match TRBD1. This CDR3 has 14 amino acids. Germline loops: CDR1 SNHLY, CDR2 FYNNEI. V gave up 4 bases and J gave up 4 bases; unmatched junction bases: 5. CDR3 region: CASSGDTGGYGYTF. DNA for the CDR3: TGTGCCAGCAGTGGCGATACAGGGGGCTATGGCTACACCTTC.

The chain uses TRBV7-9 and TRBJ2-7; D ambiguous. Germline assignment: CDR1 SEHNR and CDR2 FQNEAQ (reference sequence). V dropped 5 bases and J dropped 3 bases, with 8 bases sitting between them. CDR3 length: 12 residues. The DNA for the CDR3 is TGTGCCAGCAGCGGGTTAGTCTACGAGCAGTACTTC. Residues: CASSGLVYEQYF. Supplemented by reference TRBV7-9 and TRBJ2-7, the full variable domain reads DTGVSQNPRHKITKRGQNVTFRCDPISEHNRLYWYRQTLGQGPEFLTYFQNEAQLEKSRLLSDRFSAERPKGSFSTLEIQRTEQGDSAMYLCASSGLVYEQYFGPGTRLTVT.

The chain links TRBV5-1 to TRBJ2-1; no clear D. The V gene's germline CDR1 is SGHRS and CDR2 YFSETQ. V lost 4 bases and J lost 8, with 13 bases in between. The CDR3 contains 13 residues. This CDR3 is CASSLQGNDEQFF. In DNA form, the CDR3 reads TGCGCCAGCAGCCTACAAGGGAACGATGAGCAGTTCTTC.

The gene calls are TRBV6-5 and TRBJ2-3, with no clear D. V lost 8 bases, J lost 6 bases, and 18 bases lay in between. Germline V gives CDR1 MNHEY, CDR2 SVGAGI. CDR3 size: 14 residues. The CDR3 nucleotides are TGTGCCAGCCTCCCAGCTACGGGCGTCGATACGCAGTATTTT. It yields the protein CASLPATGVDTQYF.

This clone was picked up one time. The genes are TRBV18 and TRBJ2-7; 8 positions match TRBD2. V gave up 3 bases and J gave up 4 bases; unmatched junction bases: 8. The CDR3 is 15 amino acids. CDR1 and CDR2 from the germline V gene are KGHSH and LQKENI. The CDR3 here is CASSPLSGSPYEQYF. CDR3 sequence (DNA): TGTGCCAGCTCACCCTTAAGCGGGAGCCCGTACGAGCAGTACTTC.

This clone has just one count. The chain joins TRBV7-2 to TRBJ2-2; the D gene could be TRBD1 or TRBD2 (5 bases each). CDR1 SGHTA and CDR2 FQGNSA come from the germline V gene. Trimming stripped 1 base from V and 6 bases from J, with 12 bases between. The CDR3 spans 15 residues. The CDR3 DNA is TGTGCCAGCAGCTTAGACGGGACCCGCGCCGGGGAGCTGTTTTTT. Translation gives CASSLDGTRAGELFF.

A few counts support this clone. In DNA, the CDR3 is TGTGCCAGCAGCGTCGGGACGAACACTGAAGCTTTCTTT. Protein: CASSVGTNTEAFF. V gene TRBV9 combines with J gene TRBJ1-1; tentatively, D is TRBD1 (5 bases). Germline CDR1 SGDLS, CDR2 YYNGEE. CDR3 size: 13 residues. V lost 2 bases and J 1 base, leaving 6 bases between the germline ends.

This clone was picked up one time. The chain couples TRBV9 to TRBJ2-1; weak D call: TRBD1 (6 bases). The CDR3 runs 17 residues. V lost 1 base to trimming and J lost 2 bases, with 16 bases between them. Germline CDR1 SGDLS, CDR2 YYNGEE. The CDR3 sequence: CASSVRETGGAYNEQFF. The CDR3 DNA follows: TGTGCCAGCAGCGTACGCGAGACAGGAGGAGCCTACAATGAGCAGTTCTTC.

The chain recombines TRBV5-1 with TRBJ2-5; 12 nucleotides align to TRBD2. Germline V gene data show CDR1 as SGHRS and CDR2 as YFSETQ. V dropped 3 bases and J dropped 4; count of bases not matched to a gene: 10. The length of the CDR3 is 17 residues. CDR3 DNA: TGCGCCAGCAGCTCCGGTTCACTAGCGGGGGGTGGAGAGACCCAGTACTTC. Encoded protein: CASSSGSLAGGGETQYF.

The chain recombines TRBV6-5 with TRBJ2-3; 10 nucleotides agree with TRBD2. CDR1 MNHEY and CDR2 SVGAGI come from the germline V gene. The CDR3 spans 14 residues. V lost 10 bases, J lost 5 bases, and 9 bases stayed unmatched. The CDR3 sequence: CATGRLAGVDTQYF. The DNA for the CDR3 is TGTGCCACTGGGAGGCTAGCGGGAGTAGATACGCAGTATTTT.

V is TRBV6-6 and J is TRBJ2-3, with 9 bases matching TRBD1. With V trimmed by 6 bases and J by 2 bases, 6 bases remained unmatched. The germline gives CDR1 MNHNY, CDR2 SVGAGI (reference sequence). CDR3 size: 15 residues. For the CDR3, the DNA is TGTGCCAGCAGCCTCCGGGACAGGGTCACAGATACGCAGTATTTT. Translating it yields CASSLRDRVTDTQYF.

This clone was counted between two and nine times. V is TRBV27 and J is TRBJ2-7; 8 positions agree with TRBD1. Trimming cost V 5 bases and J 5 bases; bases outside gene matches: 11. CDR1 is MNHEY, CDR2 SMNVEV, per germline (reference sequence). The CDR3 runs to 15 residues. The CDR3 loop reads CASSGLAGGEDEQYF. CDR3 coding DNA: TGTGCCAGCAGTGGCCTCGCAGGGGGCGAGGACGAGCAGTACTTC.

The genes are TRBV5-1 and TRBJ2-3; 10 positions match TRBD2. The trim removed 5 bases at V and 2 bases at J, leaving 8 bases unmatched. Germline loops: CDR1 SGHRS, CDR2 YFSETQ. This CDR3 is 16 amino acids long. The CDR3 DNA reads TGCGCCAGCAGTTCCGGACTAGCGGAATCCACAGATACGCAGTATTTT. This gives the protein CASSSGLAESTDTQYF.

The chain is built from TRBV4-3 and TRBJ1-2; D unresolved. Germline V gene data show CDR1 as LGHNA and CDR2 as YSLEER. CDR3 size: 13 residues. V shed 0 bases and J shed 7 bases, with 9 bases lying between them. CDR3 DNA: TGCGCCAGCAGCCAAGATCGTGGTGGTGGCTACACCTTC. This translates into CASSQDRGGGYTF.

The chain couples TRBV7-8 to TRBJ1-3; D gene unclear. Trimming removed 4 bases at V and 2 bases at J, with 12 bases between. CDR3 size: 15 residues. Per germline, CDR1 SGHVS and CDR2 FQNEAQ. CDR3 residues: CASSSSGSAGNTIYF. The CDR3 nucleotides read TGTGCCAGCAGCTCCTCGGGTTCTGCTGGAAACACCATATATTTT.

J is TRBJ1-2 and V is TRBV30, with unresolved D. Germline CDR1 GTSNPN, CDR2 SVGIG (reference sequence). V was clipped by 1 base and J by 8 bases, with 8 bases between them. CDR3 length: 11 residues. In nucleotides, the CDR3 is TGTGCCTGGAGTGCACAAAGGGGCTACACCTTC. This sequence encodes CAWSAQRGYTF.

The CDR3 nucleotides are TGTGCCAGCAGTTCTCGGTGGGCTAGCGTCTCCTACGAGCAGTACTTC. Protein: CASSSRWASVSYEQYF. The V call is TRBV6-5, the J call TRBJ2-7; possibly TRBD2 for D (6 bases). Trimming removed 4 bases from V and 0 bases from J, with 16 bases in between. Germline lookup yields CDR1 MNHEY and CDR2 SVGAGI. CDR3 length: 16 residues.